These T cell receptor beta chains were read from a single sample in a study of tumor and adjacent non-tumor tissue in lung cancer. Using its own MiXCR run on the multiplex PCR reads, TCRdb lists one record per CDR3 protein. This table has approximately 75,000 distinct CDR3 sequences, about three quarters appearing once. Sequencing input: lung tumor tissue. The receptors were gathered from a woman between 50 and 59 years old with non-small cell lung cancer. Both conserved end residues are part of each CDR3. D genes are given only for firm matches. A row's size may be missing; if present it is once, few, many or a size class.

TRBD2	TRBJ2-7	NA	TRBV11-2	CASSLDSSGRPSEQYF	TGTGCCAGCAGCTTAGACTCCAGCGGGAGACCTAGCGAGCAGTACTTC
NA	TRBJ2-4	NA	TRBV29-1	CSVPEEAKNIQYF	TGCAGCGTCCCAGAGGAGGCCAAAAACATTCAGTACTTC
NA	TRBJ2-1	NA	TRBV28	CASSFLGAGYNEQFF	TGTGCCAGTAGTTTCTTAGGGGCAGGCTACAATGAGCAGTTCTTC
NA	TRBJ2-3	NA	TRBV28	CASSLVFPRRDAQYF	TGTGCCAGCAGTTTAGTGTTCCCACGGCGAGATGCGCAATATTTT
TRBD2	TRBJ2-7	NA	TRBV28	CASSSQKGLAGLYDQYF	TGTGCTAGCAGTTCTCAGAAGGGACTAGCGGGGCTCTACGATCAGTACTTC
NA	TRBJ2-1	NA	TRBV6-5	CASSYRMGRPNEQFF	TGTGCCAGCAGTTACCGCATGGGCAGACCCAATGAGCAGTTCTTC
NA	TRBJ2-5	NA	TRBV29-1	CSITAGYQETQYF	TGCAGTATTACGGCGGGGTACCAAGAGACCCAGTACTTC
TRBD2	TRBJ2-7	NA	TRBV29-1	CNVAAGTSGGCEQYF	TGCAACGTTGCCGCCGGGACTAGCGGTGGGTGTGAGCAGTACTTC
NA	TRBJ2-1	many	TRBV7-9	CASSLGLYNEQFF	TGTGCCAGCAGCTTAGGGCTGTACAATGAGCAGTTCTTC
NA	TRBJ2-2	NA	TRBV20-1	CSTRGPAGTGGLFF	TGCAGTACTAGGGGTCCGGCGGGAACCGGGGGGCTGTTTTTT
NA	TRBJ2-6	NA	TRBV5-4	CTSSSKDGPSGANVLTF	TGTACCAGCAGCTCCAAAGATGGACCCTCTGGGGCCAACGTCCTGACTTTC
NA	TRBJ2-7	NA	TRBV12-3/TRBV12-4	CASHPSVGYVQYF	TGTGCCAGTCACCCGAGCGTGGGCTACGTGCAGTACTTC
TRBD1	TRBJ2-3	once	TRBV6-1	CASSSAPGQGDDTQYF	TGTGCCAGTAGTTCAGCTCCGGGACAGGGAGATGATACGCAGTATTTT
TRBD2	TRBJ2-2	NA	TRBV11-3	CVCCLAGGTGELFF	TGTGTCTGCTGCCTAGCGGGGGGCACCGGGGAGCTGTTTTTT
NA	TRBJ2-2	NA	TRBV11-1	CASSFEAWAQLNTGELFF	TGTGCCAGCAGCTTCGAAGCGTGGGCTCAATTGAACACAGGGGAGCTGTTTTTT
NA	TRBJ2-1	once	TRBV12-3/TRBV12-4	CASSLKADRVSF	TGTGCCAGCAGTTTAAAAGCGGACCGGGTGTCCTTC
TRBD2	TRBJ2-2	NA	TRBV29-1	CSIRTRTWVLFF	TGCAGCATCCGGACTAGAACCTGGGTGCTGTTTTTT
NA	TRBJ2-7	NA	TRBV6-5	CASNYSRASHEQYF	TGTGCCAGCAATTACTCGAGGGCAAGCCACGAGCAGTACTTC
TRBD2	TRBJ2-7	many	TRBV20-1	CSASSPAGGSYEQYF	TGCAGTGCTAGCTCCCCGGCGGGAGGCTCCTACGAGCAGTACTTC
NA	TRBJ2-1	NA	TRBV6-1	CASSELTSNNEQFF	TGTGCCAGCAGTGAACTTACTAGTAACAATGAGCAGTTCTTC
NA	TRBJ2-2	few	TRBV28	CASSRRMDGFTGELFF	TGTGCCAGCAGTCGGAGAATGGACGGATTCACCGGGGAGCTGTTTTTT
TRBD1	TRBJ1-1	once	TRBV6-6	CVSSPPTGGNTEAFF	TGTGTCAGCAGTCCCCCGACAGGGGGTAACACTGAAGCTTTCTTT
NA	TRBJ2-7	NA	TRBV6-6	CASRDVYGESPSYEQYF	TGTGCCAGCAGGGACGTATATGGCGAGAGCCCCTCCTACGAGCAGTACTTC
NA	TRBJ1-2	once	TRBV12-3/TRBV12-4	CANKMDNNYGYAF	TGTGCCAACAAAATGGACAATAACTATGGCTACGCCTTC
NA	TRBJ2-5	NA	TRBV6-1	CASSGAKGRHETQYF	TGTGCCAGCAGTGGAGCGAAGGGACGGCATGAGACCCAGTACTTC
NA	TRBJ1-5	NA	TRBV6-1	CASSDYDLGGNQSQHF	TGTGCCAGCAGCGACTATGACCTTGGCGGCAATCAGTCCCAGCATTTT
NA	TRBJ2-2	NA	TRBV6-1	CASSEGNTRELFF	TGCGCCAGCAGTGAAGGGAACACCCGGGAGCTGTTTTTT
NA	TRBJ2-7	NA	TRBV20-1	CSVERLSYEQYF	TGCAGTGTGGAGCGGTTATCCTACGAGCAGTACTTC
NA	TRBJ2-7	NA	TRBV11-1	CASSRTAWSSYELYF	TGTGCCAGCAGCCGGACAGCGTGGAGCTCATACGAGCTGTACTTC
TRBD1	TRBJ1-1	NA	TRBV12-3/TRBV12-4	CASRDGQGIGYTEAFF	TGTGCCAGCAGGGATGGACAGGGGATAGGGTACACTGAAGCTTTCTTT
NA	TRBJ2-7	NA	TRBV11-2	CTSSVKGAVEKQYF	TGTACCAGCAGCGTGAAAGGCGCAGTAGAGAAGCAGTACTTC
NA	TRBJ1-1	NA	TRBV7-2	CASSLERGTQAFF	TGTGCCAGCAGCTTGGAGAGGGGGACTCAAGCTTTCTTT
NA	TRBJ2-2	NA	TRBV27	CASSFGASMNTGELFF	TGTGCCAGCAGTTTTGGAGCTAGCATGAACACCGGGGAGCTGTTTTTT
NA	TRBJ2-3	NA	TRBV4-1	CASSRGTDTDMQYF	TGCGCCAGTAGCCGGGGGACTGACACAGATATGCAGTATTTT
NA	TRBJ2-1	NA	TRBV6-1	CASRDKADSYNEQLF	TGTGCCAGCAGAGATAAAGCGGACTCCTACAATGAACAGTTATTC